This TCR beta chain was captured in a study of blood T cell repertoires in COVID-19 (TCRdb year 2020). Background for the entire study: The collaborator samples originated in the United States, Italy and Spain and spanned the acute and convalescent phases of COVID-19. The prospective study material was composed of cDNA or gDNA derived from T cells, B-cell-depleted T cells, or PBMCs. Subjects who had been exposed to COVID-19, were actively infected with it, or had recovered from it provided the deeply sampled blood TCRbeta repertoires that made up the dataset. The repertoires were released in a freely available public database intended as a resource for research on the immune response to SARS-CoV-2. The samples were drawn from the first 160 participants of the ongoing ImmuneRACE study and from over a thousand subjects provided by 6 global collaborators. The sample metadata nearly always contained a de-identified subject ID, COVID-19 status, age in years and sex. Where available, HLA class I and class II types were taken from metadata supplied by the sample provider and were not determined by assay-based typing. General conclusions and limits of the study: How much clinical and demographic metadata was included differed by source and by participant, and the metadata was provided uncurated.

About this clone: This receptor's antigen is unknown. Per-nucleotide qualities are absent, and no much larger clonotype sits a single base away.

The immunoSEQ Assay, a bias-controlled multiplex PCR, was used to amplify TCRbeta CDR3 regions from genomic DNA. The authors' analysis ran thus. The number of nucleated cells in each sample was estimated from the amplification of reference gene primers within the assay. To quantify the absolute abundance of each unique TCRbeta CDR3 rearrangement, sequence reads were collapsed and filtered. For each sample, productive Simpson clonality was calculated as the square root of Simpson's diversity index over productive rearrangements. What TCRdb holds here is the immuneACCESS table cut down to in-frame rearrangements. Part of the clones is not present; checked against another copy, under half of the missing clones reflect an unresolved V gene, and the others are unexplained. The D gene and trimming were derived from the DNA, and the V and J assignments and clone size from that table. Recorded for this sample are hundreds of thousands of clones; 86% of them occurred a single time. The ten top clones hold around 1.4% of the sample.

Inclusive of the bounding cysteine and phenylalanine, the CDR3 is 15 residues long. Only the CDR3 portion is preserved as DNA: 45 bases, with reading frame beginning at the first base. Sequences LNHDA (CDR1) and SQIVND (CDR2) are obtained from the germline V gene (reference sequence). V is reduced by 7 bases and J by 0 bases, leaving a spacing of 13 bases between them. Collaborating institutions collected whole blood in K2EDTA tubes following their own protocols. For TCRbeta analysis, collaborator samples were shipped as frozen whole blood, as isolated PBMCs, or as DNA extracted from either sample type.

The source material was peripheral blood. This sequence was found in a woman in her twenties or thirties with active or convalescent COVID-19. The sequence joins TRBV19 to TRBJ1-5, and the D gene may be TRBD1, 5 bases matching. The nucleotide sequence reads TGTGCCAGTACAGACGGGGGGTATAGCAATCAGCCCCAGCATTTT. Its amino acids are CASTDGGYSNQPQHF. Extended through the reference TRBV19 and TRBJ1-5 proteins, this CDR3 yields the full variable domain: DGGITQSPKYLFRKEGQNVTLSCEQNLNHDAMYWYRQDPGQGLRLIYYSQIVNDFQKGDIAEGYSVSREKKESFPLTVTSAQKNPTAFYLCASTDGGYSNQPQHFGDGTRLSIL.